A single sample gave rise to the 32 T cell receptor beta chains below, sequenced in a study of CD8 T cells in Susac syndrome. It was with random hexamers that roughly 0.45 to 1 ug RNA was reverse transcribed. TCRdb fed the immunoSEQ multiplex PCR reads into MiXCR, producing one record per CDR3 protein. The repertoire holds around 170,000 distinct CDR3 sequences, 95% to 97% seen once, with around 0.12% in the top ten. Sequencing input: CD4+ T cells from PBMCs. Receptors were obtained from a human donor with Susac syndrome.

The J gene is TRBJ1-6, the V gene TRBV6-2 or TRBV6-3; TRBD1 is a possible D gene (5 bases). From germline, CDR1 is MNHEY and CDR2 SVGEGT. The germline V and J ends were trimmed by 6 bases and 9 bases, with 18 bases remaining between them. This CDR3 contains 15 residues. The CDR3 spells CASSPGLGVGSPLHF. The CDR3 DNA is TGTGCCAGCAGCCCGGGACTGGGGGTAGGTTCACCCCTCCACTTT.

The V gene is TRBV2, the J gene TRBJ2-1; unclear D gene. The CDR3 has 15 residues. The germline V and J ends were trimmed by 6 bases and 1 base, with 13 bases remaining between them. Per germline, CDR1 SNHLY and CDR2 FYNNEI. CDR3: CASRLSLGSYNEQFF. CDR3 bases: TGTGCCAGCAGACTGAGCCTTGGGTCCTACAATGAGCAGTTCTTC.

The chain uses TRBV28 and TRBJ1-2; 7 bases are shared with TRBD1. The junction had 6 bases not matched to a gene; V was cut back by 4 bases and J by 7 bases. The CDR3 is 13 residues long. Germline V lookup: CDR1 MDHEN, CDR2 SYDVKM. In DNA form, the CDR3 reads TGTGCCAGCAGTTCCACGACAGGGATTGGCTACACCTTC. Protein sequence: CASSSTTGIGYTF.

V and J are TRBV24-1 and TRBJ1-1; no definite D call. CDR3 length: 11 amino acids. V was pared by 5 bases and J by 8 bases, with 8 bases between. CDR1 and CDR2 from the germline V gene are KGHDR and SFDVKD. CDR3 bases: TGTGCCACCAGTGCGGGAAACGAAGCTTTCTTT. Protein product: CATSAGNEAFF.

The chain is built from TRBV20-1 and TRBJ2-7, with D unclear. The CDR3 is made up of 13 amino acids. Trimming left V 3 bases short and J 0 bases short, with 9 bases between. From germline, CDR1 is DFQATT and CDR2 SNEGSKA (reference sequence). CDR3 region: CSASYVGSYEQYF. In DNA form, the CDR3 reads TGCAGTGCTAGTTACGTCGGCTCCTACGAGCAGTACTTC.

The rearrangement links TRBV6-2 or TRBV6-3 to TRBJ2-7; D gene unclear. CDR3 length: 16 amino acids. The V gene's germline CDR1 is MNHEY and CDR2 SVGEGT. V was cut by 0 bases and J by 3 bases, with 15 bases left in between. The CDR3 loop reads CASSYSILESHYEQYV. The CDR3 DNA sequence: TGTGCCAGCAGTTACTCGATACTCGAGAGCCACTACGAGCAGTACGTC.

The genes are TRBV27 and TRBJ2-3; 8 bases agree with TRBD1. CDR3 size: 14 residues. Trimming took 8 bases from V and 7 from J; bases not matched to a gene: 11. Germline V gene data show CDR1 as MNHEY and CDR2 as SMNVEV (reference sequence). The CDR3 region has the DNA TGTGCCAGCTCCTCTCGGCAGGGGGCTAATACGCAGTATTTT. Residues: CASSSRQGANTQYF.

The chain combines TRBV4-3 with TRBJ2-7; 7 bases match TRBD2. The germline V gene encodes CDR1 LGHNA and CDR2 YSLEER. The CDR3 runs to 14 residues. The J segment lost 5 bases and the V segment lost 7 bases, leaving 11 bases of the junction unmatched. The CDR3 loop reads CASIQYGDYHEQYV. The CDR3 coding sequence is TGCGCCAGCATCCAGTATGGGGACTATCACGAGCAGTACGTC.

The chain recombines TRBV28 with TRBJ1-1; 8 nucleotides align to TRBD1. This CDR3 region has 16 residues. Germline CDR1 and CDR2: MDHEN and SYDVKM. V dropped 4 bases and J dropped 5; count of bases not matched to a gene: 12. CDR3 in DNA: TGTGCCAGCAGTTCCTTAGGACAGGGTCATTGGACTGAAGCTTTCTTT. It yields the protein CASSSLGQGHWTEAFF.

The chain uses TRBV7-9 and TRBJ1-1; D remains ambiguous. Trimming left V 5 bases short and J 5 bases short, with 12 bases between. CDR1 and CDR2 (germline): SEHNR, FQNEAQ (reference sequence). The CDR3 is 13 residues long. CDR3 in amino acids: CASSLQAQTEAFF. CDR3 nucleotide sequence: TGTGCCAGCAGCCTCCAGGCTCAGACTGAAGCTTTCTTT.

The gene calls are TRBV28 and TRBJ2-5; D is possibly TRBD1 or TRBD2 (7 bases each). V was shortened by 2 bases and J by 7 bases, with 14 bases between the two germline ends. The CDR3 sequence is 14 residues long. The germline V gene has CDR1 MDHEN and CDR2 SYDVKM. The CDR3 here is CASSLPGRGGTQYF. DNA of the CDR3: TGTGCCAGCAGTTTACCGGGCAGGGGGGGGACCCAGTACTTC.

The V gene is TRBV3-1, the J gene TRBJ1-4; no reliable D call. The CDR3 runs 13 residues. V was pared by 4 bases and J by 10 bases, with 13 bases between. In germline, CDR1 is LGHDT, CDR2 YNNKEL (reference sequence). This CDR3 is CASSPFEGGKLFF. The CDR3 nucleotides are TGTGCCAGCAGCCCCTTCGAAGGCGGAAAACTGTTTTTT.

This clonotype showed up just once. The chain couples TRBV2 to TRBJ1-5, with D uncertain. Trimming cost V 6 bases and J 0 bases, with 9 bases left between them. The germline V gene has CDR1 SNHLY and CDR2 FYNNEI. This CDR3 spans 14 amino acids. The CDR3 region is CASRKGNSNQPQHF. In DNA, the CDR3 is TGTGCCAGCAGAAAGGGTAATAGCAATCAGCCCCAGCATTTT. Full variable domain (remainder filled in from reference TRBV2 and TRBJ1-5): EPEVTQTPSHQVTQMGQEVILRCVPISNHLYFYWYRQILGQKVEFLVSFYNNEISEKSEIFDDQFSVERPDGSNFTLKIRSTKLEDSAMYFCASRKGNSNQPQHFGDGTRLSIL.

The chain employs TRBV29-1 and TRBJ1-3; the D is unclear. CDR3 length: 14 amino acids. The germline gives CDR1 SQVTM, CDR2 ANQGSEA. Trimming took 4 bases from V and 0 from J, leaving 10 bases between them. CDR3 in DNA: TGCAGCGTTGTGGGTGCGGCCTCTGGAAACACCATATATTTT. Encoded protein: CSVVGAASGNTIYF.

V gene TRBV4-1 combines with J gene TRBJ2-1, with 7 bases lining up with TRBD1. After removal of 4 bases from V and 0 bases from J, the junction contained 12 bases not matched to a gene. The CDR3 loop spans 18 amino acids. The germline CDR1 and CDR2 sequences are MGHRA and YSYEKL. CDR3 sequence: CASSRTGTDKTSYNEQFF. The CDR3 nucleotides read TGCGCCAGCAGCCGAACCGGGACAGACAAAACCTCCTACAATGAGCAGTTCTTC.

This chain joins TRBV28 and TRBJ2-7, with D possibly matching TRBD1 (6 bases). The V gene lost 4 bases and the J gene lost 5 bases, with 9 bases spanning the gap. CDR1 is MDHEN, CDR2 SYDVKM, per germline. The CDR3 covers 12 residues. CDR3 in amino acids: CASSSRTDEQYF. For the CDR3, the DNA is TGTGCCAGCAGTTCCAGGACAGACGAGCAGTACTTC. Using reference TRBV28 and TRBJ2-7 for the parts outside the CDR3, the full variable domain is DVKVTQSSRYLVKRTGEKVFLECVQDMDHENMFWYRQDPGLGLRLIYFSYDVKMKEKGDIPEGYSVSREKKERFSLILESASTNQTSMYLCASSSRTDEQYFGPGTRLTVT.

V and J are TRBV2 and TRBJ2-2; D is ambiguous. Germline lookup yields CDR1 SNHLY and CDR2 FYNNEI. The CDR3 contains 12 residues. Trimming pared 8 bases from V and 9 bases from J, leaving 13 bases between. CDR3 residues: CASGTWVRELFF. For the CDR3, the DNA is TGTGCCAGCGGCACGTGGGTCCGGGAGCTGTTTTTT.

The rearrangement joins TRBV29-1 to TRBJ2-1; no firm D call. Trimming stripped 6 bases from V and 4 bases from J, with 22 bases between. There are 16 residues in the CDR3. CDR1 is SQVTM, CDR2 ANQGSEA, per germline. The CDR3 region is CSVSPHGRQLYNEQFF. CDR3 bases: TGCAGCGTCTCGCCGCATGGACGTCAACTTTACAATGAGCAGTTCTTC.

The J gene is TRBJ2-7, the V gene TRBV6-2 or TRBV6-3, with D perhaps matching TRBD2 (5 bases). Deletions cut 6 bases from V and 2 bases from J, with 11 bases between. Per germline, CDR1 MNHEY and CDR2 SVGEGT. This CDR3 is built from 13 residues. Written as DNA, the CDR3 is TGTGCCAGCAGCCGCAGCGGACCCTACGAGCAGTACGTC. Its translation is CASSRSGPYEQYV.

The chain couples TRBV5-1 to TRBJ2-1; no clear D. The V gene's germline CDR1 is SGHRS and CDR2 YFSETQ. The CDR3 contains 12 residues. Trimming removed 4 bases at V and 6 bases at J, with 8 bases between. CDR3 sequence: CASSLTLNEQFF. CDR3 coding DNA: TGCGCCAGCAGCCTGACCCTCAATGAGCAGTTCTTC.

The chain uses TRBV27 and TRBJ1-6, with a tentative D call TRBD1 (5 bases). Germline CDR1 reads MNHEY; CDR2 reads SMNVEV (reference sequence). Trimming left V 6 bases short and J 0 bases short, with 12 bases between. The CDR3 is 16 residues long. The CDR3 coding sequence is TGTGCCAGCAGCCTTGGGGGGGACTCCTATAATTCACCCCTCCACTTT. Its translation is CASSLGGDSYNSPLHF.

This rearrangement joins TRBV7-3 to TRBJ2-5; 7 nucleotides line up with TRBD1. This CDR3 is built from 15 residues. Germline V gene sequence: CDR1 SGHTA, CDR2 FQGTGA. The J segment lost 2 bases and the V segment lost 1 base, leaving 4 bases of the junction unmatched. The CDR3 nucleotides read TGTGCCAGCAGCTTAAGGGGACAGCGTCAAGAGACCCAGTACTTC. Encoded protein: CASSLRGQRQETQYF.

The J gene is TRBJ1-5, the V gene TRBV30; D is possibly TRBD1 (6 bases). This CDR3 is 12 amino acids long. Germline-derived CDR1 and CDR2 are GTSNPN and SVGIG (reference sequence). V was cut by 8 bases and J by 8 bases, with 16 bases left in between. The CDR3 bases are TGTGCCGCCGGGGGGCGAGGTGAGCCCCAGCATTTT. Translation gives CAAGGRGEPQHF.

The chain links TRBV20-1 to TRBJ1-2; D gene ambiguous. The germline gives CDR1 DFQATT, CDR2 SNEGSKA (reference sequence). This CDR3 has 17 residues. The V end was cut by 0 bases, the J end by 0 bases, with 17 bases between. CDR3: CSAREQRRVYSNYGYTF. The CDR3 bases are TGCAGTGCTAGAGAGCAGCGGAGAGTATATTCTAACTATGGCTACACCTTC.

The V and J genes are TRBV11-2 and TRBJ2-5; D is unclear. The CDR3 spans 16 residues. V was clipped by 3 bases and J by 2 bases, with 16 bases between them. Germline CDR1 is SGHAT and CDR2 is FQNNGV. The CDR3 region is CASSFSRVLLQETQYF. For the CDR3, the DNA is TGTGCCAGCAGCTTTTCCCGGGTCCTCTTGCAAGAGACCCAGTACTTC.

The chain employs TRBV7-9 and TRBJ1-1; no clear D gene. Germline values: CDR1 SEHNR, CDR2 FQNEAQ (reference sequence). The V end lost 1 base, the J end lost 4 bases, and 19 bases lay between the germline ends. The CDR3 is made up of 17 amino acids. CDR3 amino acids: CASSLGKGRYGRTEAFF. CDR3 bases: TGTGCCAGCAGCTTAGGGAAGGGTAGGTATGGTCGCACTGAAGCTTTCTTT.

The chain joins TRBV11-1 to TRBJ2-4; TRBD1 aligns across 7 bases. Germline values: CDR1 SGHAT, CDR2 FQDESV (reference sequence). After removal of 2 bases from V and 5 bases from J, the junction contained 21 bases not matched to a gene. The CDR3 extends over 20 amino acids. The CDR3 DNA is TGTGCCAGCAGCTTACTGGAGTCGAGAGGGGGCGATCGATGGGAAAACATTCAGTACTTC. Its protein is CASSLLESRGGDRWENIQYF.

The chain combines TRBV27 with TRBJ1-2; the match to TRBD1 covers 10 bases. The CDR3 spans 15 residues. V gave up 8 bases and J gave up 6 bases; unmatched junction bases: 12. Germline V gene sequence: CDR1 MNHEY, CDR2 SMNVEV (reference sequence). DNA for the CDR3: TGTGCCAGCTCCTTCTACCCCGGGACAGGGGATGGCTACACCTTC. Encoded protein: CASSFYPGTGDGYTF.

The V and J genes are TRBV12-3 or TRBV12-4 and TRBJ2-7, with D possibly being TRBD1 (6 bases). V was shortened by 4 bases and J by 3 bases, with 10 bases between the two germline ends. The CDR3 extends over 13 amino acids. CDR3 coding DNA: TGTGCCAGCAGTTGGGGACACCTCTACGAGCAGTACTTC. This encodes CASSWGHLYEQYF.

This clonotype has a handful of counts. The chain has TRBV28 and TRBJ2-3; 11 nucleotides match TRBD2. V dropped 5 bases and J dropped 0; count of bases not matched to a gene: 4. The CDR3 loop spans 16 amino acids. The germline CDR1 and CDR2 sequences are MDHEN and SYDVKM. The CDR3 loop is CASSPIAGGSTDTQYF. Here the CDR3 DNA reads TGTGCCAGCAGTCCCATAGCGGGAGGGAGCACAGATACGCAGTATTTT.

The chain carries TRBV4-3 and TRBJ1-2; 8 positions match TRBD1. The CDR3 length is 15 residues. The germline CDR1 and CDR2 sequences are LGHNA and YSLEER. V lost 1 base to trimming and J lost 2 bases; unmatched junction nucleotides: 3. The CDR3 loop reads CASSQVSGGNYGYTF. CDR3 bases: TGCGCCAGCAGCCAAGTGTCAGGGGGCAACTATGGCTACACCTTC.

The chain joins TRBV27 to TRBJ1-1; TRBD1 is a possible D gene (5 bases). Trimming removed 0 bases from V and 1 base from J, with 12 bases in between. This CDR3 region has 16 residues. Germline CDR1 reads MNHEY; CDR2 reads SMNVEV (reference sequence). The CDR3 coding sequence is TGTGCCAGCAGTTTATCGATGGGGACGCCGAACACTGAAGCTTTCTTT. Amino acids: CASSLSMGTPNTEAFF.